The clone carrying this TCR beta chain showed up just a few times. Antigen unknown. Absent ophthalmopathy progression within 18 months defined stable Graves' hyperthyroidism. A patient was excluded if there was uncontrolled infection, other autoimmune disease, pregnancy or lactation. Per the germline V gene, CDR1 is KGHSH and CDR2 is LQKENI. The CDR3 runs 16 residues. V dropped 3 bases and J dropped 2; count of bases not matched to a gene: 5. This entry is derived from a study of T cells in Graves' hyperthyroidism and ophthalmopathy. The TCR beta CDR3 regions underwent amplification using RNA transcripts as the source. HTBI primers were used for first-round RT-PCR of the TCR CDR3. TCRdb used MiXCR to reprocess the multiplex PCR reads, holding one entry per CDR3 protein. The table lists 300,000 to 450,000 distinct CDR3 sequences, approximately 25% of them singletons. Study-level points and caveats: Appearing also in blood were most of the thyroid clonotypes expanded above 0.001.

The clonotype comes from a man aged 45 to 65 with Graves' hyperthyroidism. The rearrangement uses TRBV18 and TRBJ2-5; 11 positions agree with TRBD2. Sequencing input: blood. CDR3 sequence (DNA): TGTGCCAGCTCACCGCCGGGACTAGCGGATCAAGAGACCCAGTACTTC. Protein product: CASSPPGLADQETQYF.